Below, 27 T cell receptor beta chains from the same sample are listed, as sequenced in a study of T cells in Graves' hyperthyroidism and ophthalmopathy. RNA transcripts provided the source from which TCR beta CDR3 regions were amplified. HTBI primers drove first-round RT-PCR of the TCR CDR3. Each CDR3 protein is one row after TCRdb ran MiXCR on the multiplex PCR reads. Of roughly 550,000 distinct CDR3 sequences listed, about 15% are singletons. Sequencing used blood. These receptors all come from a woman in her 30s with Graves' ophthalmopathy.

This clonotype showed up many times. The chain has TRBV27 and TRBJ1-2; tentative D call: TRBD1 (6 bases). V dropped 5 bases and J dropped 8 bases, with 15 bases sitting between them. The CDR3 has 13 amino acids. CDR1 and CDR2 (germline): MNHEY, SMNVEV (reference sequence). Written as DNA, the CDR3 is TGTGCCAGCAGTCCCGTTACAGGGTACGGCTACACCTTC. This translates into CASSPVTGYGYTF.

This clonotype was recorded a few times. The V and J genes are TRBV9 and TRBJ1-3; TRBD1 aligns across 7 bases. The CDR3 loop spans 19 amino acids. Germline lookup yields CDR1 SGDLS and CDR2 YYNGEE. V gave up 4 bases and J gave up 0 bases; unmatched junction bases: 16. The CDR3 coding sequence is TGTGCCAGCAGCCCCACGACAGGGATCGGCCCAAGCTCTGGAAACACCATATATTTT. Translated, it gives CASSPTTGIGPSSGNTIYF.

This chain uses TRBV27 with TRBJ2-4, with unresolved D. The CDR3 totals 16 residues. CDR1 MNHEY and CDR2 SMNVEV come from the germline V gene (reference sequence). With 0 bases removed from V and 7 bases from J, the gap between germline ends came to 16 bases. The CDR3 is CASSLSPPEGWNIQYF. CDR3 bases: TGTGCCAGCAGTTTATCGCCCCCGGAAGGGTGGAACATTCAGTACTTC.

This sequence joins TRBV5-1 and TRBJ1-2; 7 bases match TRBD1. With 5 bases clipped from V and 3 bases from J, the junction kept 4 bases outside the gene matches. The CDR3 spans 13 residues. The germline gives CDR1 SGHRS, CDR2 YFSETQ. CDR3 loop: CASRITGDYGYTF. In nucleotides, the CDR3 is TGCGCCAGCAGGATAACAGGGGACTATGGCTACACCTTC.

This clonotype was seen at least ten times. The rearrangement links TRBV18 to TRBJ2-1, with 9 positions matching TRBD1. Germline CDR1 is KGHSH and CDR2 is LQKENI. This CDR3 has 16 residues. V was pared by 4 bases and J by 4 bases, with 8 bases of the junction left unmatched. CDR3 in DNA: TGTGCCAGCTCACTACGGGACAGGGTCCAATACAATGAGCAGTTCTTC. It is translated as CASSLRDRVQYNEQFF.

This clonotype has just a few counts. The V and J genes are TRBV4-3 and TRBJ2-7; TRBD1 aligns across 8 bases. Per the germline V gene, CDR1 is LGHNA and CDR2 is YSLEER. After removal of 4 bases from V and 6 bases from J, the junction contained 5 bases not matched to a gene. The CDR3 runs to 13 residues. For the CDR3, the DNA is TGCGCCAGCAGCCCAGAGGACAGGGCCGAGCAGTACTTC. It yields the protein CASSPEDRAEQYF.

CDR3 sequence: CASSRRGWNEKLFF. The DNA for the CDR3 is TGTGCCAGCAGTCGAAGGGGATGGAACGAAAAACTGTTTTTT. The gene calls are TRBV7-2 and TRBJ1-4; D is perhaps TRBD1 (5 bases). CDR3 length equals 14 residues. Trimming stripped 6 bases from V and 8 bases from J, with 16 bases between. CDR1 and CDR2 from the germline V gene are SGHTA and FQGNSA. The full variable domain, completed using reference TRBV7-2 and TRBJ1-4, is GAGVSQSPSNKVTEKGKDVELRCDPISGHTALYWYRQSLGQGLEFLIYFQGNSAPDKSGLPSDRFSAERTGGSVSTLTIQRTQQEDSAVYLCASSRRGWNEKLFFGSGTQLSVL.

This rearrangement joins TRBV7-9 to TRBJ2-1, with D tentatively TRBD1 or TRBD2 (6 bases each). V dropped 1 base and J dropped 5 bases, with 12 bases sitting between them. This CDR3 contains 15 residues. Germline-derived CDR1 and CDR2 are SEHNR and FQNEAQ (reference sequence). CDR3 sequence reads: CASSLVWGAHNEQFF. The CDR3, as DNA: TGTGCCAGCAGCTTAGTGTGGGGGGCGCACAATGAGCAGTTCTTC.

This clonotype was seen many times. This chain links TRBV7-8 with TRBJ2-1, with TRBD2 matching 10 bases. V dropped 4 bases and J dropped 0; count of bases not matched to a gene: 9. Looked up from germline, CDR1 is SGHVS and CDR2 is FQNEAQ. The CDR3 sequence is 18 residues long. The CDR3 DNA reads TGTGCCAGCAGCTCAAGGGGGACTAGCGTTAGCTCCTACAATGAGCAGTTCTTC. As protein: CASSSRGTSVSSYNEQFF.

The chain has TRBV27 and TRBJ1-4, with 10 bases identical to TRBD1. V was clipped by 5 bases and J by 8 bases; unmatched bases: 11. CDR3 length equals 16 residues. Germline V gives CDR1 MNHEY, CDR2 SMNVEV (reference sequence). The CDR3 spells CASSPTGGPGREKLFF. DNA of the CDR3: TGTGCCAGCAGTCCGACAGGGGGCCCTGGTAGAGAAAAACTGTTTTTT.

The chain couples TRBV24-1 to TRBJ1-4, with D possibly being TRBD1 (5 bases). CDR1 and CDR2 (germline): KGHDR, SFDVKD. The CDR3 spans 15 residues. V lost 6 bases, J lost 0 bases, and 10 bases lay in between. The CDR3 DNA reads as TGTGCCACCAGTCCTTCGACAGCAACTAATGAAAAACTGTTTTTT. Encoded protein: CATSPSTATNEKLFF.

V usage is TRBV28 and J usage is TRBJ2-2; D remains unclear. CDR1 MDHEN and CDR2 SYDVKM come from the germline V gene. The CDR3 length is 17 residues. The V end was cut by 6 bases, the J end by 6 bases, with 23 bases between. CDR3 in DNA: TGTGCCAGCAGCTACCCCCAAATCTACCGACTCCCCGGGGAGCTGTTTTTT. As protein: CASSYPQIYRLPGELFF.

This clonotype was seen only a few times. The rearrangement joins TRBV7-2 to TRBJ1-1; 7 bases are a match to TRBD1. The CDR3 has 15 residues. V was pared by 1 base and J by 4 bases, with 6 bases of the junction left unmatched. Germline CDR1 SGHTA, CDR2 FQGNSA. In DNA form, the CDR3 reads TGTGCCAGCAGCTTAGGACCAGGGGGGACCACTGAAGCTTTCTTT. It encodes CASSLGPGGTTEAFF. The whole variable domain, filled in from reference TRBV7-2 and TRBJ1-1, reads GAGVSQSPSNKVTEKGKDVELRCDPISGHTALYWYRQSLGQGLEFLIYFQGNSAPDKSGLPSDRFSAERTGGSVSTLTIQRTQQEDSAVYLCASSLGPGGTTEAFFGQGTRLTVV.

This clonotype was seen at least ten times. The chain employs TRBV28 and TRBJ2-7; weak D call: TRBD2 (6 bases). This CDR3 contains 13 residues. Per the germline V gene, CDR1 is MDHEN and CDR2 is SYDVKM. Deletions cut 4 bases from V and 3 bases from J, with 10 bases between. The CDR3 bases are TGTGCCAGCAGTTGGGCGACTAGCTACGAGCAGTACTTC. Translated, it gives CASSWATSYEQYF.

The chain combines TRBV7-9 with TRBJ2-7; D is undetermined. The CDR3 runs 14 residues. In germline, CDR1 is SEHNR, CDR2 FQNEAQ (reference sequence). Trimming removed 5 bases at V and 4 bases at J, with 15 bases between. Here the CDR3 reads CASSPLGGQYEQYF. In DNA form, the CDR3 reads TGTGCCAGCAGCCCGCTAGGTGGGCAGTACGAGCAGTACTTC.

This clonotype was picked up one time. The chain is built from TRBV6-4 and TRBJ2-1, with 8 bases matching TRBD2. Germline V lookup: CDR1 MRHNA, CDR2 SNTAGT. CDR3 size: 16 residues. The V segment lost 0 bases and the J segment 10 bases; nucleotides outside the gene matches: 11. The CDR3 here is CASSDSNVAGLREQFF. DNA for the CDR3: TGTGCCAGCAGTGACTCGAATGTAGCGGGGCTTCGGGAGCAGTTCTTC.

The table lists this clonotype with a count of one. One end of the junction varies from germline; a read error may be responsible. V usage is TRBV29-1 and J usage is TRBJ2-2; possible D gene TRBD2, 6 bases. The CDR3 sequence is 11 residues long. Germline values: CDR1 SQVTM, CDR2 ANQGSEA. As DNA, the CDR3 is TGCAGCGTTGAACTCACCGGGGGGCTGTTTTTT. Its translation: CSVELTGGLFF.

The chain joins TRBV7-3 to TRBJ2-1, with no clear D. The CDR3 is 15 amino acids. Trimming shortened V by 5 bases and J by 6 bases, and 17 bases separated the two germline ends. Per the germline V gene, CDR1 is SGHTA and CDR2 is FQGTGA. In DNA, the CDR3 is TGTGCCAGCAGCCCGTTCGCTGGTTCGGGCAATGAGCAGTTCTTC. Amino acid sequence: CASSPFAGSGNEQFF.

The CDR3 region has the DNA TGTGCCAGTTGTAGGAGCGGGAGCTACAATGAGCAGTTCTTC. Translated: CASCRSGSYNEQFF. This chain uses TRBV19 with TRBJ2-1; 8 nucleotides align to TRBD2. Trimming took 8 bases from V and 3 from J; bases not matched to a gene: 6. CDR1 LNHDA and CDR2 SQIVND come from the germline V gene (reference sequence). CDR3 size: 14 residues.

The chain recombines TRBV27 with TRBJ2-6; 7 bases line up with TRBD2. CDR1 MNHEY and CDR2 SMNVEV come from the germline V gene (reference sequence). The CDR3 contains 19 residues. The V segment lost 5 bases and the J segment 0 bases; nucleotides outside the gene matches: 13. This CDR3 reads CASSQPLAGVSSGANVLTF. DNA for the CDR3: TGTGCCAGCAGTCAACCTTTAGCGGGTGTTAGCTCTGGGGCCAACGTCCTGACTTTC. Full variable domain (remainder filled in from reference TRBV27 and TRBJ2-6): EAQVTQNPRYLITVTGKKLTVTCSQNMNHEYMSWYRQDPGLGLRQIYYSMNVEVTDKGDVPEGYKVSRKEKRNFPLILESPSPNQTSLYFCASSQPLAGVSSGANVLTFGAGSRLTVL.

To note about this clonotype: One base away lies a much larger clone, so this may be a sequencing read error. The genes are TRBV27 and TRBJ2-1; no definite D call. CDR3 length: 13 residues. V lost 6 bases and J lost 13, with 19 bases in between. CDR1 and CDR2 (germline): MNHEY, SMNVEV (reference sequence). CDR3 loop: CASSSARVETQFF. Here the CDR3 DNA reads TGTGCCAGCAGCTCCGCCCGGGTGGAGACCCAGTTCTTC.

There are many counts of this clonotype. V gene TRBV6-5 combines with J gene TRBJ1-2, with D maybe TRBD1 (5 bases). The CDR3 is made up of 15 amino acids. Germline V gives CDR1 MNHEY, CDR2 SVGAGI. The germline V and J ends were trimmed by 0 bases and 6 bases, with 14 bases remaining between them. Here the CDR3 DNA reads TGTGCCAGCAGTTACTCGGGCCAGGGCCCCCATGGCTACACCTTC. Translation: CASSYSGQGPHGYTF.

This clonotype appeared a few times. The chain has TRBV7-9 and TRBJ1-1, with TRBD1 as a possible D gene (5 bases). The CDR3 has 12 residues. V was shortened by 1 base and J by 8 bases, with 8 bases between the two germline ends. From germline, CDR1 is SEHNR and CDR2 FQNEAQ (reference sequence). Here the CDR3 reads CASSLGQIEAFF. CDR3 DNA: TGTGCCAGCAGCTTAGGACAGATAGAAGCTTTCTTT.

The V gene is TRBV18, the J gene TRBJ2-3; D is perhaps TRBD1 or TRBD2 (5 bases each). The CDR3 contains 14 residues. CDR1 is KGHSH and CDR2 is LQKENI in the germline V gene. V dropped 4 bases and J dropped 4 bases, with 12 bases sitting between them. This chain's CDR3 is CASSRDGVPDTQYF. For the CDR3, the DNA is TGTGCCAGCTCACGGGACGGCGTCCCAGATACGCAGTATTTT.

This clonotype was seen only a few times. The chain combines TRBV5-5 with TRBJ1-2; 9 positions agree with TRBD1. V shed 4 bases, J shed 4 bases, and the junction held 8 bases outside the gene matches. The CDR3 contains 15 residues. The germline CDR1 and CDR2 sequences are SGHKS and YYEKEE (reference sequence). CDR3 protein: CASSEGQGRGYGYTF. CDR3 nucleotides: TGTGCCAGCAGCGAAGGACAGGGGCGGGGCTATGGCTACACCTTC.

In regard to this clonotype: This may be a read error, as it is one base from a much larger clone. V usage is TRBV20-1 and J usage is TRBJ2-3; D possibly corresponds to TRBD1 (5 bases). The ends were cut back, 1 base at V and 5 bases at J, with 16 bases in the middle. The CDR3 runs to 15 residues. From germline, CDR1 is DFQATT and CDR2 SNEGSKA (reference sequence). CDR3 residues: CSARGGLREGDTQYF. In nucleotides, the CDR3 is TGCAGTGCTAGAGGTGGCCTCAGGGAAGGAGATACGCAGTATTTT.

There are a few counts of this clonotype. The CDR3 region is CASSSDRGEEKLFF. The CDR3 DNA reads TGTGCCAGCAGCTCGGACAGGGGGGAGGAAAAACTGTTTTTT. This chain connects TRBV6-2 or TRBV6-3 to TRBJ1-4; 10 bases are a match to TRBD1. J gave up 8 bases and V 6 bases, and 6 bases lay outside the gene matches. This CDR3 has 14 amino acids. CDR1 and CDR2 (germline): MNHEY, SVGEGT.